Sequencing of this TCR beta chain was carried out in a study of blood T cell repertoires in COVID-19. Participants were aged about 18 to 89 years from roughly 26 US areas. Data came from immunoSEQ multiplex PCR; TCRdb stores just in-frame clones and leaves some out. There are about 240,000 clones in the sample; approximately 84% occur only once, and roughly 3.3% lies in the top ten. The CDR3 covers 14 residues. The ends were cut back, 6 bases at V and 3 bases at J, with 14 bases in the middle. Germline V gene sequence: CDR1 KGHSH, CDR2 LQKENI. The V call is TRBV18, the J call TRBJ2-5; no clear D. The TCR comes from a woman between 40 and 55 years old with acute COVID-19. The specimen sequenced was PBMCs or T cells enriched from blood (not recorded which). The CDR3 region is CASSHEAVEETQYF. The DNA of the CDR3 is TGTGCCAGCTCCCACGAGGCGGTAGAAGAGACCCAGTACTTC.